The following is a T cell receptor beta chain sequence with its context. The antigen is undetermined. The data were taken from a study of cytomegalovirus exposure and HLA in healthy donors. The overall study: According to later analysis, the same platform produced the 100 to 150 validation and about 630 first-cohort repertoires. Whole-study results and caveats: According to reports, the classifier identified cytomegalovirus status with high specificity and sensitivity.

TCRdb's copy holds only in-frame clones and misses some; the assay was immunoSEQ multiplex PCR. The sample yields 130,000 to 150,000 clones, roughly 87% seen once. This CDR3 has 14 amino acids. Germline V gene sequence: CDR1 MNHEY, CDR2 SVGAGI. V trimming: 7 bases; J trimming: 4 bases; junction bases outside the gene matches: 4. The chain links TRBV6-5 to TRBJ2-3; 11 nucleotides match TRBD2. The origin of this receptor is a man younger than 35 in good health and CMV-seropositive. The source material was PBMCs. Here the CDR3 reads CASKTSGDADTQYF. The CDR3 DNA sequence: TGTGCCAGCAAGACTAGCGGGGACGCAGATACGCAGTATTTT.